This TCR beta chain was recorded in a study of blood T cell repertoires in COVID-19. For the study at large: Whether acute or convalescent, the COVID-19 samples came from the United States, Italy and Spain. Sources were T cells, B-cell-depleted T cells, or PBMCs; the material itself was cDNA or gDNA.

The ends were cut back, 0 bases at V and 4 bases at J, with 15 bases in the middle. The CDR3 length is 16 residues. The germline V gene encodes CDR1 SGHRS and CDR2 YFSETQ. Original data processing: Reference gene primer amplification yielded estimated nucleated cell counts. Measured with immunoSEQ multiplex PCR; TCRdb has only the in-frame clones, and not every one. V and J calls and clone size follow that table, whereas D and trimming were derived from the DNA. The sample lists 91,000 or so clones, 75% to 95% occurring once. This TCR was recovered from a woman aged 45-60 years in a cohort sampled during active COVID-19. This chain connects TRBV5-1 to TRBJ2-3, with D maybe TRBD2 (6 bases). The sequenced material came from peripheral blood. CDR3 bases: TGCGCCAGCAGCTTGGTTGACCCCGGGGGTCCAGATACGCAGTATTTT. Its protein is CASSLVDPGGPDTQYF.